This entry concerns a single T cell receptor beta chain. Antigen specificity is unknown. Germline V lookup: CDR1 MNHEY, CDR2 SVGAGI. CDR3 length equals 13 residues. After removal of 6 bases from V and 8 bases from J, the junction contained 7 bases not matched to a gene. This sample is drawn from a study of T cell responses to AZD1222 COVID-19 vaccine. Points from the study as a whole: Only six or seven AZD1222 recipients tested seropositive at baseline. Epitopes outside B.1.351 and B.1.1.7 mutated regions reportedly drew nearly half of spike TCRs. Spike-specific TCR breadth and depth both grew after two AZD1222 doses. Regions 160-218 and 743-854 dominated among vaccine-associated CD4 TCRs spanning spike.

TCRdb's table, derived via immunoSEQ multiplex PCR, lists solely in-frame clones and lacks some. The sample shows 150,000 to 200,000 clones, around 89% of them seen only once. The specimen was peripheral blood, collected 28 days after the second AZD1222 dose. This sequence originates from an adult who received the AZD1222 COVID-19 vaccine. The gene calls are TRBV6-5 and TRBJ2-4; 7 positions match TRBD1. The CDR3 loop reads CASRDRAWDIQYF. DNA for the CDR3: TGTGCCAGCAGAGACAGGGCTTGGGACATTCAGTACTTC.